The present T cell receptor beta chain was sequenced within a study of cytotoxic CD8 clonotypes in ibrutinib-treated CLL. On the study more broadly: Responses: roughly 25 partial, 2 complete; after median around 70 months, 14 stayed remitted, some 12 progressed. Study results and caveats: Ibrutinib response saw clonality rise, and progression saw it return toward baseline.

Comment on this clone: Antigen specificity is unknown.

CDR1 and CDR2 from the germline V gene are MGHRA and YSYEKL. Trimming took 4 bases from V and 8 from J, leaving 11 bases between them. The CDR3 sequence is 13 residues long. This table comes from immunoSEQ multiplex PCR, and its TCRdb copy is limited to in-frame clones, with some not included. The data hold 20,000 to 30,000 clones, with approximately 70% observed a single time. The rearrangement joins TRBV4-1 to TRBJ1-4; D may be TRBD1 (6 bases). The TCR comes from a human donor with chronic lymphocytic leukemia. The material was PBMCs, obtained at disease progression, from a patient treated with ibrutinib. CDR3 nucleotides: TGCGCCAGCAGCCTCGGAGGGGGGGAAAAACTGTTTTTT. This encodes CASSLGGGEKLFF.